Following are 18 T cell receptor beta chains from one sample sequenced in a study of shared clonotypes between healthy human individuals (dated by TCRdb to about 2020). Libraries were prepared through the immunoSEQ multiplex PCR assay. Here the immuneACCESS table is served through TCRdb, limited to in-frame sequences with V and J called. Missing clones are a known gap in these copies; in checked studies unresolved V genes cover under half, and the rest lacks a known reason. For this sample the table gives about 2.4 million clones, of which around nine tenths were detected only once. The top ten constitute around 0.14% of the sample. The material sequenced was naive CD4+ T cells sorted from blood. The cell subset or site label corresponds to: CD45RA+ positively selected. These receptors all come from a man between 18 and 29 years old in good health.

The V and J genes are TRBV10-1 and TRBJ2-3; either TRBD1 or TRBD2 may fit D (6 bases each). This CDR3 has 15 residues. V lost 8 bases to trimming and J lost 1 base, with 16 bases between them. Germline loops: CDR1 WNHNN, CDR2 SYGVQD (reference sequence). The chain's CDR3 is CASAGGRTGTDTQYF. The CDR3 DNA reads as TGCGCCAGCGCCGGGGGCCGGACGGGCACAGATACGCAGTATTTT.

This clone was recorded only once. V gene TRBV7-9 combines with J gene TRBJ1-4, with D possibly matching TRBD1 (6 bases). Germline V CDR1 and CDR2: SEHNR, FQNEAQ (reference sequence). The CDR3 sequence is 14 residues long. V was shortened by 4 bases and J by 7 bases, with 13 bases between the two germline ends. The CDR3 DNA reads TGTGCCAGCAGCTCTCGACCAGGGGCTGAAAAACTGTTTTTT. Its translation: CASSSRPGAEKLFF. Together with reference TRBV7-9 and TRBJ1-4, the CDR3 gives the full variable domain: DTGVSQNPRHKITKRGQNVTFRCDPISEHNRLYWYRQTLGQGPEFLTYFQNEAQLEKSRLLSDRFSAERPKGSFSTLEIQRTEQGDSAMYLCASSSRPGAEKLFFGSGTQLSVL.

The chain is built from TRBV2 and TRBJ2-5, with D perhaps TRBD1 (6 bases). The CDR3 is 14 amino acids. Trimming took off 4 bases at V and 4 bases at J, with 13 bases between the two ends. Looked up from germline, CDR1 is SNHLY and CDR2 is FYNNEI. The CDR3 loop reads CASSVQGSTETQYF. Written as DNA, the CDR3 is TGTGCCAGCAGTGTACAGGGTTCAACAGAGACCCAGTACTTC.

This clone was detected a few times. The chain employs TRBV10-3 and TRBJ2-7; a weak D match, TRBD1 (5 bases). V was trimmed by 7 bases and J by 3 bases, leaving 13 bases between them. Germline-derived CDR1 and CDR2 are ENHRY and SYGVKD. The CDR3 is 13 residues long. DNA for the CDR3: TGTGCCATCAATCAGGGTGAGCACTACGAGCAGTACTTC. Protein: CAINQGEHYEQYF.

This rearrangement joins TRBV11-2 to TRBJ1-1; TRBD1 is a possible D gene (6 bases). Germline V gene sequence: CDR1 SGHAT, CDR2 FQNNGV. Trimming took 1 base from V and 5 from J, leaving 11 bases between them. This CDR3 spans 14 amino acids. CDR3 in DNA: TGTGCCAGCAGCTTAGTACAGGGAGGGACTGAAGCTTTCTTT. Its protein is CASSLVQGGTEAFF.

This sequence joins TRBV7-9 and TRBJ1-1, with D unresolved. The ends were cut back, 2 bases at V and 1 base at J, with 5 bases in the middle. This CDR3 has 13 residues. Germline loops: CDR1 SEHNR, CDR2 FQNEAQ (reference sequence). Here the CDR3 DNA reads TGTGCCAGCAGCTTAACAACGAACACTGAAGCTTTCTTT. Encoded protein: CASSLTTNTEAFF.

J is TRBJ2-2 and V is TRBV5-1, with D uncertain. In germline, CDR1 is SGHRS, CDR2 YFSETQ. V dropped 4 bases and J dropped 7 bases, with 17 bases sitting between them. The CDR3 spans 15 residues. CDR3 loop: CASSHADRAYGELFF. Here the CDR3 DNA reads TGCGCCAGCAGCCATGCCGACCGGGCCTACGGGGAGCTGTTTTTT.

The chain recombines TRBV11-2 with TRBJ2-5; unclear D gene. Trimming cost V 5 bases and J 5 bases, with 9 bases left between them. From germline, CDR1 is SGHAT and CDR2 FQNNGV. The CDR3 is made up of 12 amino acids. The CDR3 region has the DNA TGTGCCAGCAGCCACCGCCCCGAGACCCAGTACTTC. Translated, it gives CASSHRPETQYF.

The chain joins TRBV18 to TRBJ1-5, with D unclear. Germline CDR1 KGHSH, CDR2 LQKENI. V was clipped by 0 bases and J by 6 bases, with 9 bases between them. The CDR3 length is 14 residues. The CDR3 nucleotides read TGTGCCAGCTCACCACCGGACGAGAGTCAGCCCCAGCATTTT. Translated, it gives CASSPPDESQPQHF.

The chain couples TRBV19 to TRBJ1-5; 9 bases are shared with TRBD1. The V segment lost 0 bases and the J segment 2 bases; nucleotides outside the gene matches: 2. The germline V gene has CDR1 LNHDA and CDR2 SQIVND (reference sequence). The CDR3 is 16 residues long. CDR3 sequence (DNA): TGTGCCAGTAGTATAGATCGGACAGGGGGCAATCAGCCCCAGCATTTT. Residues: CASSIDRTGGNQPQHF.

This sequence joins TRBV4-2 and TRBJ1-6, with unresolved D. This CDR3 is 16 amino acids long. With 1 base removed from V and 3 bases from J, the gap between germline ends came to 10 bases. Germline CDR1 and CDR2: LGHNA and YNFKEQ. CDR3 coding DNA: TGTGCCAGCAGCCAAGCCACAGCTCACTATAATTCACCCCTCCACTTT. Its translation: CASSQATAHYNSPLHF.

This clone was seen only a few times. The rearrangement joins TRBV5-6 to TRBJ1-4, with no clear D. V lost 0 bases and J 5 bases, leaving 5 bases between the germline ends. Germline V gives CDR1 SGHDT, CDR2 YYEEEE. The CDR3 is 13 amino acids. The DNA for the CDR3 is TGTGCCAGCAGCTTGGGTCCCAATGAAAAACTGTTTTTT. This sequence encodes CASSLGPNEKLFF.

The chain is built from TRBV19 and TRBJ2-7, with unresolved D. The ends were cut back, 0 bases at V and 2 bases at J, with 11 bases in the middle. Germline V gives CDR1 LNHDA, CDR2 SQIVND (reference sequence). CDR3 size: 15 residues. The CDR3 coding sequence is TGTGCCAGTAGTATAGAGATCGGTTCTGCCTACGAGCAGTACTTC. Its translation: CASSIEIGSAYEQYF.

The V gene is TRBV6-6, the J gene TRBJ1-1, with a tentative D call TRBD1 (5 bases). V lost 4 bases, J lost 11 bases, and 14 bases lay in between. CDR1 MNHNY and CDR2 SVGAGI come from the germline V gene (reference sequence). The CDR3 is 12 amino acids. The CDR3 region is CASSSTQGGAFF. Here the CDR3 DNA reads TGTGCCAGCAGTTCGACCCAGGGAGGGGCTTTCTTT.

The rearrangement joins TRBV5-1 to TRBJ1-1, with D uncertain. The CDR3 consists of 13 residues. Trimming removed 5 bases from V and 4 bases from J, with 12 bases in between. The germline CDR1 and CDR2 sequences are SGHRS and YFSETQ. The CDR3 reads CASSKDQFTEAFF. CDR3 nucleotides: TGCGCCAGCAGTAAGGACCAGTTCACTGAAGCTTTCTTT.

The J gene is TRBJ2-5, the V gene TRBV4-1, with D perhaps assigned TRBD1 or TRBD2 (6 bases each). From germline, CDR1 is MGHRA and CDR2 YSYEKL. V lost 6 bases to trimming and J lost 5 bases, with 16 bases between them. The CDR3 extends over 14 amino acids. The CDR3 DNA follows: TGCGCCAGCAGTTTGGGGGGCCGGAGGGAGACCCAGTACTTC. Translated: CASSLGGRRETQYF.

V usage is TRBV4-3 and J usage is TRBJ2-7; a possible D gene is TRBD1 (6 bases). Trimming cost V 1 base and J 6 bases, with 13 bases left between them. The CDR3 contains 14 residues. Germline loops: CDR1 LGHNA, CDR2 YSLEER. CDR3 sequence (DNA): TGCGCCAGCAGCCAAGTGTGGCAGGGGAGCGAGCAGTACTTC. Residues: CASSQVWQGSEQYF.

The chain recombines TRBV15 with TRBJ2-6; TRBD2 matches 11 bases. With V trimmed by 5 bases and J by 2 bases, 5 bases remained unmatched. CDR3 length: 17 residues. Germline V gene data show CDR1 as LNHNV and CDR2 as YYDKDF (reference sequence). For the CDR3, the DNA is TGTGCCACCAGCGGGTCTAGCGGGGGGACTGGGGCCAACGTCCTGACTTTC. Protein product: CATSGSSGGTGANVLTF.